Following are 11 T cell receptor beta chains from one sample sequenced in a study of T cell responses to AZD1222 COVID-19 vaccine. Libraries were prepared by immunoSEQ multiplex PCR; TCRdb keeps only in-frame clonotypes and omits some of them. The repertoire includes 100,000 to 130,000 clones, 70% to 90% of them detected once, and roughly 3% sits in the top ten. Sequencing was performed on peripheral blood, taken on day 0 of AZD1222 vaccination. These receptors originate from an adult in good health.

The chain carries TRBV5-1 and TRBJ1-4; TRBD1 agrees at 10 bases. The CDR3 sequence is 15 residues long. V lost 4 bases and J lost 8; bases outside the gene matches: 8. Germline V lookup: CDR1 SGHRS, CDR2 YFSETQ. CDR3 in DNA: TGCGCCAGCAGCATGGACAGGGGGGGTGAGGAAAAACTGTTTTTT. Translated, it gives CASSMDRGGEEKLFF.

The chain combines TRBV30 with TRBJ1-6, with 7 positions matching TRBD1. Trimming removed 1 base from V and 7 bases from J; junction bases left unmatched: 4. Germline values: CDR1 GTSNPN, CDR2 SVGIG (reference sequence). The CDR3 sequence is 14 residues long. The CDR3 DNA reads as TGTGCCTGGAGTGGTCTGACAGGGAATTCACCCCTCCACTTT. This encodes CAWSGLTGNSPLHF. The whole variable domain, remainder taken from reference TRBV30 and TRBJ1-6, is SQTIHQWPATLVQPVGSPLSLECTVEGTSNPNLYWYRQAAGRGLQLLFYSVGIGQISSEVPQNLSASRPQDRQFILSSKKLLLSDSGFYLCAWSGLTGNSPLHFGNGTRLTVT.

This clone was seen a handful of times. The chain uses TRBV5-1 and TRBJ2-1; 13 bases line up with TRBD2. V gave up 3 bases and J gave up 13 bases; unmatched junction bases: 7. This CDR3 has 14 amino acids. Germline V gene data show CDR1 as SGHRS and CDR2 as YFSETQ. Written as DNA, the CDR3 is TGCGCCAGCAGCTCCGCCGGGACTAGCGGGGTACAGTTCTTC. Its protein product is CASSSAGTSGVQFF.

This chain links TRBV28 with TRBJ1-2, with D unclear. Germline values: CDR1 MDHEN, CDR2 SYDVKM. Trimming cost V 6 bases and J 1 base, with 9 bases left between them. The CDR3 sequence is 13 residues long. Here the CDR3 reads CASSFGGNYGYTF. Written as DNA, the CDR3 is TGTGCCAGCAGCTTCGGCGGTAACTATGGCTACACCTTC.

The gene calls are TRBV5-1 and TRBJ1-5, with no clear D. The germline CDR1 and CDR2 sequences are SGHRS and YFSETQ. The CDR3 loop spans 15 amino acids. Trimming left V 2 bases short and J 2 bases short, with 11 bases between. CDR3 sequence (DNA): TGCGCCAGCAGCTTATTGGGCAGTGGCAATCAGCCCCAGCATTTT. Translating gives CASSLLGSGNQPQHF.

This clone turned up a few times. V gene TRBV4-2 combines with J gene TRBJ1-3; D not resolved. Germline CDR1 reads LGHNA; CDR2 reads YNFKEQ. V was shortened by 4 bases and J by 5 bases, with 15 bases between the two germline ends. The CDR3 sequence is 15 residues long. Here the CDR3 DNA reads TGTGCCAGCAGCCCGATAGCCGGGCCAAGAAACACCATATATTTT. Translating it yields CASSPIAGPRNTIYF.

This sequence joins TRBV21-1 and TRBJ1-5; the table's D call, TRBD1, has no DNA check behind it. TRBV21-1 is a documented pseudogene. The CDR3 is 22 amino acids. CDR3 coding DNA: TGTGCCAGCAGCAAAGAGGAACCCCTTGCTCGGGACAGGACTAATAGCAATCAGCCCCAGCATTTT. Amino acids: CASSKEEPLARDRTNSNQPQHF.

The chain is built from TRBV27 and TRBJ2-2; D gene unclear. V was pared by 6 bases and J by 5 bases, with 13 bases between. Germline CDR1 is MNHEY and CDR2 is SMNVEV (reference sequence). This CDR3 has 14 residues. CDR3 amino acids: CASSTYTLTGELFF. CDR3 DNA sequence: TGTGCCAGCAGCACTTATACTTTAACCGGGGAGCTGTTTTTT.

As DNA, the CDR3 is TGTGCCAGCGGGGCTAGCGGGGGGGGCACAGATACGCAGTATTTT. Its translation: CASGASGGGTDTQYF. The chain joins TRBV28 to TRBJ2-3, with 12 bases aligning to TRBD2. Germline CDR1 MDHEN, CDR2 SYDVKM. The CDR3 totals 15 residues. V lost 8 bases and J lost 1; bases outside the gene matches: 4. Filled out from reference TRBV28 and TRBJ2-3, the complete variable domain reads DVKVTQSSRYLVKRTGEKVFLECVQDMDHENMFWYRQDPGLGLRLIYFSYDVKMKEKGDIPEGYSVSREKKERFSLILESASTNQTSMYLCASGASGGGTDTQYFGPGTRLTVL.

This clone was observed a single time. The rearrangement uses TRBV4-1 and TRBJ2-5; D may be TRBD1 or TRBD2 (5 bases each). Germline CDR1 MGHRA, CDR2 YSYEKL. This CDR3 is 17 amino acids long. V shed 2 bases and J shed 2 bases, with 18 bases lying between them. CDR3 sequence reads: CASSQMAKGTHQETQYF. The CDR3 bases are TGCGCCAGCAGCCAAATGGCTAAAGGGACCCATCAAGAGACCCAGTACTTC.

The chain employs TRBV27 and TRBJ2-5; 8 bases map to TRBD2. The CDR3 extends over 15 amino acids. V lost 3 bases to trimming and J lost 4 bases; unmatched junction nucleotides: 7. Per germline, CDR1 MNHEY and CDR2 SMNVEV (reference sequence). The CDR3 is CASSFGGVWGETQYF. The DNA of the CDR3 is TGTGCCAGCAGTTTCGGGGGGGTTTGGGGAGAGACCCAGTACTTC.